This T cell receptor (beta chain) was found in a study of T cell responses to AZD1222 COVID-19 vaccine. Whole-study results and caveats: Donors in the cohort were predominantly white British and more often female, and clonal diversity was possibly underestimated. Repertoires were sampled only after the peak T cell response. An increase in Spike-specific TCR breadth and depth was observed after two AZD1222 doses.

Profiling relied on immunoSEQ multiplex PCR, and the TCRdb table lists in-frame clones only, not all of them. The table lists over 130,000 clones, 94% of them singletons. Remarks on this clone: Antigen specificity is unknown.

V lost 2 bases to trimming and J lost 4 bases, with 12 bases between them. Germline lookup yields CDR1 MNHEY and CDR2 SVGAGI. The CDR3 loop spans 15 amino acids. The starting material was peripheral blood, obtained on day 0 of AZD1222 vaccination. J is TRBJ1-3 and V is TRBV6-5; D unresolved. This clonotype was obtained from an adult in good health. The CDR3 is CASSYRPDPGNTIYF. For the CDR3, the DNA is TGTGCCAGCAGTTACAGGCCGGACCCCGGAAACACCATATATTTT.